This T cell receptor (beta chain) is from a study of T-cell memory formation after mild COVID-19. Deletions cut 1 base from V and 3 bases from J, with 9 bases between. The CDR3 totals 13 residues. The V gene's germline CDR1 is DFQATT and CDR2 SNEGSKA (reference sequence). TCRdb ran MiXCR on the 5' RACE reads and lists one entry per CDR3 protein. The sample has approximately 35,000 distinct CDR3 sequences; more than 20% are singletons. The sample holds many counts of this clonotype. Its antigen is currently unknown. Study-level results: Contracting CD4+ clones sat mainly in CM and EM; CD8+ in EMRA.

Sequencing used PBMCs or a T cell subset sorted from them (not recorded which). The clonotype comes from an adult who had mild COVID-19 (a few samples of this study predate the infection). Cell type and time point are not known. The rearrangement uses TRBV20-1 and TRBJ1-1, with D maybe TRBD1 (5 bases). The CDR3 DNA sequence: TGCAGTGCTAGAGGTGGGGGGTACACTGAAGCTTTCTTT. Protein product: CSARGGGYTEAFF.